This is a list of T cell receptor beta chains from one sample in a study of identical twins. MiXCR, applied by TCRdb to the 5' RACE reads, yields one record per CDR3 protein. The sample has 1.5 million to 2 million distinct CDR3 sequences, less than 35% seen once; the top ten hold approximately 0.25%. What was sequenced was cord blood. These TCRs come from a newborn girl in good health. The CDR3 runs from the conserved cysteine through the conserved F or W. D genes are given only for firm matches. Clone sizes are given selectively: once, few, many, or a class where the clone is expanded.

clone size	D gene	V gene	J gene	CDR3 DNA	CDR3 protein
.	.	TRBV5-1	TRBJ1-2	TGCGCCAGCAAGGGCAGGGACTATGGCTACACCTTC	CASKGRDYGYTF
.	.	TRBV19	TRBJ2-7	TGTGCCAGTAGTCAACCAGACTACGAGCAGTACTTC	CASSQPDYEQYF
few	TRBD1	TRBV20-1	TRBJ2-1	TGCAGTGCTTACTCGGACAGGGGATCCTACGAGCAGTTCTTC	CSAYSDRGSYEQFF
.	.	TRBV4-2	TRBJ1-5	TGTGCCAGCAGCCAAGATTGGTACGGGAATCAGCCCCAGCATTTT	CASSQDWYGNQPQHF
.	.	TRBV3-1	TRBJ2-1	TGTGCCAGCAGCCACCCGGGGTTGATATCCTACAATGAGCAGTTCTTC	CASSHPGLISYNEQFF
.	TRBD1	TRBV28	TRBJ2-7	TGTGCCAGCAGGACGGACAGGGGAGTTTCCTACGAGCAGTACTTC	CASRTDRGVSYEQYF
.	TRBD2	TRBV10-3	TRBJ2-3	TGTGCCATCAGTTTGGGAGGGCGCACAGATACGCAGTATTTT	CAISLGGRTDTQYF
few	TRBD1	TRBV7-6	TRBJ1-1	TGTGCCAGCAGCCCGCACAGGGGGGTTAACACTGAAGCTTTCTTT	CASSPHRGVNTEAFF
.	.	TRBV30	TRBJ2-1	TGTGCCTGGAGCGATTACGCGGGGATAAATGAGCAGTTCTTC	CAWSDYAGINEQFF
few	.	TRBV20-1	TRBJ1-6	TGCAGTGCTAGTGGGGGAGGAAACTATAATTCACCCCTCCACTTT	CSASGGGNYNSPLHF
few	TRBD1	TRBV10-3	TRBJ1-1	TGTGCCATCAGGAGACAGGGGAACACTGAAGCTTTCTTT	CAIRRQGNTEAFF
few	.	TRBV2	TRBJ2-7	TGTGCCAGCAGTGAGGTCTACGGCGCTGCCTACGAGCAGTACTTC	CASSEVYGAAYEQYF
.	.	TRBV7-2	TRBJ1-1	TGTGCCAGCAGCTTCGGACTCGGGGACACTGAAGCTTTCTTT	CASSFGLGDTEAFF
many	.	TRBV12-3/TRBV12-4	TRBJ2-4	TGTGCCAGCAGTTTTTCCCAGGCCCTAAACATTCAGTACTTC	CASSFSQALNIQYF
few	.	TRBV21-1	TRBJ2-1	TGTGCCAGCAGCAAATTGAGTTTCCCGGGGCCGGGTGAGCAGTTCTTC	CASSKLSFPGPGEQFF
.	.	TRBV6-5	TRBJ2-3	TGTGCCAGCAGTTACTCCCTAGCGGACATGACAGGCGCAGATACGCAGTATTTT	CASSYSLADMTGADTQYF
.	TRBD2	TRBV5-6	TRBJ2-1	TGTGCCAGCAGCTTGTACCTAGCGGGGCCCAATGAGCAGTTCTTC	CASSLYLAGPNEQFF
many	.	TRBV5-1	TRBJ2-7	TGTGCCAGCAGCTTAGCCTCTAACGAGCAGTACTTC	CASSLASNEQYF
.	.	TRBV7-2	TRBJ2-3	TGTGCCAGCAGCCGATTAGGGCTAGCCTTAGATACGCAGTATTTT	CASSRLGLALDTQYF
many	TRBD2	TRBV20-1	TRBJ2-3	TGCAGTGCTAAGACTAGCGGGAGAACAGATACGCAGTATTTT	CSAKTSGRTDTQYF
few	.	TRBV28	TRBJ2-7	TGTGCCAGGAACAGGCCCTCCTACGAGCAGTACTTC	CARNRPSYEQYF
few	.	TRBV15	TRBJ2-3	TGTGCCACCAGCAGAGATTACGTTAATAGCGTTTCTAGCACAGATACGCAGTATTTT	CATSRDYVNSVSSTDTQYF
.	.	TRBV5-6	TRBJ2-3	TGTGCCAGCAGCTTGAGGTCACAACTAGGGGTCACAGATACGCAGTATTTT	CASSLRSQLGVTDTQYF
few	TRBD2	TRBV28	TRBJ2-3	TGTGCCAGCAGTGTGGGGGAGACTAGCGCAGATACGCAGTATTTT	CASSVGETSADTQYF
many	.	TRBV10-3	TRBJ1-2	TGTGCCATCAGTGATAAGGACATCTATGGCTACACCTTC	CAISDKDIYGYTF
.	.	TRBV20-1	TRBJ2-1	TGCAGTGCTAGTGTCGGGTTTGAGCAGTTCTTC	CSASVGFEQFF
few	.	TRBV6-6	TRBJ1-4	TGTGCCAGCAGTTATGATCTACATGCAGCTAATGAAAAACTGTTTTTT	CASSYDLHAANEKLFF
few	.	TRBV5-1	TRBJ1-1	TGCGCCAGCAGCTCTTCCGGACGGGGGAACACTGAAGCTTTCTTT	CASSSSGRGNTEAFF
.	TRBD2	TRBV19	TRBJ2-3	TGTGCCAGTAGTATAGGACTAGCCACAGATACGCAGTATTTT	CASSIGLATDTQYF
.	.	TRBV7-2	TRBJ1-5	TGTGCCAGCAGCTTAGAAGGTTGGGGTTATAGCAATCAGCCCCAGCATTTT	CASSLEGWGYSNQPQHF
.	TRBD2	TRBV28	TRBJ2-5	TGTGCCAGCAGTTTGGAACTAGCGGGACCCCAAGAGACCCAGTACTTC	CASSLELAGPQETQYF
.	.	TRBV7-2	TRBJ2-1	TGTGCCAGCAGCTTAATGGCCCGACGGACGGCCTACAATGAGCAGTTCTTC	CASSLMARRTAYNEQFF
.	.	TRBV2	TRBJ2-2	TGTGCCAGCAGTGAAAAATACGGCTCGAACACCGGGGAGCTGTTTTTT	CASSEKYGSNTGELFF
.	TRBD1	TRBV12-3/TRBV12-4	TRBJ1-4	TGTGCCAGCGGGGCCCCGGGACAGGGAGATGAAAAACTGTTTTTT	CASGAPGQGDEKLFF
few	TRBD2	TRBV29-1	TRBJ2-3	TGCAGCGTTGTGCCTAGCGGGAGCACAGATACGCAGTATTTT	CSVVPSGSTDTQYF
few	.	TRBV20-1	TRBJ1-2	TGCAGTGCGCCGAAGGGGGGCTACACCTTC	CSAPKGGYTF
.	.	TRBV2	TRBJ2-4	TGTGCCAGCAGTCTGCAAGGAGGGGTCAAAAACATTCAGTACTTC	CASSLQGGVKNIQYF
few	TRBD2	TRBV5-8	TRBJ2-1	TGTGCCAGCAGCTTGGGTATAGCTAGCGGGAGGGTCAATGAGCAGTTCTTC	CASSLGIASGRVNEQFF
few	.	TRBV20-1	TRBJ2-5	TGCAGTGCTAGAGCCACCGGCGAAGAGACCCAGTACTTC	CSARATGEETQYF
few	.	TRBV7-6	TRBJ2-3	TGTGCCAGCAGCTTAGCGGTCGGGATGGGCACAGATACGCAGTATTTT	CASSLAVGMGTDTQYF
many	.	TRBV12-3/TRBV12-4	TRBJ2-5	TGTGCCAGCAGTTTTCAAGGGGAAGGGGCCCAGTACTTC	CASSFQGEGAQYF
.	TRBD1	TRBV5-6	TRBJ2-2	TGTGCCAGCAGCTGGCTACGGGACAGGGCCCTGGACACCGGGGAGCTGTTTTTT	CASSWLRDRALDTGELFF
.	.	TRBV20-1	TRBJ1-6	TGCAGTGCCGTAACGTCCGGAAGCTATAATTCACCCCTCCACTTT	CSAVTSGSYNSPLHF
.	.	TRBV20-1	TRBJ2-1	TGCAGTGCTAGAGACTTATCCTCCTACAATGAGCGGTTCTTC	CSARDLSSYNERFF
.	.	TRBV28	TRBJ1-2	TGTGCCAGCAGTTCCCCGGGTAGAGGGAACTATGGCTACACCTTC	CASSSPGRGNYGYTF